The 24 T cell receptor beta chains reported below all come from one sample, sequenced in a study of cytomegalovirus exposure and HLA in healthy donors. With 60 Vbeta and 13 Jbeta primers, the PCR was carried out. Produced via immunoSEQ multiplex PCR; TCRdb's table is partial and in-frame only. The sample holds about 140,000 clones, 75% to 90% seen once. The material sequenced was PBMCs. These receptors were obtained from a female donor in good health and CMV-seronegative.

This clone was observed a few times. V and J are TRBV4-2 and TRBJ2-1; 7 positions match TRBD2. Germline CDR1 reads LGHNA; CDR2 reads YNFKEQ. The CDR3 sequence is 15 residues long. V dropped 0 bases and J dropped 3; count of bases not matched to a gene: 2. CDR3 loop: CASSQDPSGYNEQFF. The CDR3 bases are TGTGCCAGCAGCCAAGATCCTAGCGGCTACAATGAGCAGTTCTTC.

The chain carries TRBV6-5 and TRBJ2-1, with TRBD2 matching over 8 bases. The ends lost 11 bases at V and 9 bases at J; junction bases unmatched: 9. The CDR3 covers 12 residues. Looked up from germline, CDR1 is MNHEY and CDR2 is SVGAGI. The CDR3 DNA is TGTGCCGGCAAACGGGAGGGTGGTGAGCAGTTCTTC. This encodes CAGKREGGEQFF.

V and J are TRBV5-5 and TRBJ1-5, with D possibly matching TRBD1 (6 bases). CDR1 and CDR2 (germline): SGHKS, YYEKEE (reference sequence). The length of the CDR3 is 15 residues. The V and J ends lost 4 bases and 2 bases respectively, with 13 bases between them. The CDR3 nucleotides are TGTGCCAGCAGCAGTAAGCGACAGGGCAATCAGCCCCAGCATTTT. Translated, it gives CASSSKRQGNQPQHF.

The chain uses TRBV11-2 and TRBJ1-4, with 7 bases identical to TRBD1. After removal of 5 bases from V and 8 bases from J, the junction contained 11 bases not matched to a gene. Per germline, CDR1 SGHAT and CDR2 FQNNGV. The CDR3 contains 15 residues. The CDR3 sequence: CASSPSGQGGEKLFF. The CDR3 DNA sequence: TGTGCCAGCAGCCCCTCGGGGCAGGGGGGAGAAAAACTGTTTTTT.

The CDR3 DNA sequence: TGTGCCAGCAGCTTTGCGGGAATGGAAGATACGCAGTATTTT. Translation gives CASSFAGMEDTQYF. This chain connects TRBV7-9 to TRBJ2-3; TRBD2 is a possible D gene (6 bases). Germline CDR1 reads SEHNR; CDR2 reads FQNEAQ (reference sequence). Trimming shortened V by 3 bases and J by 5 bases, and 12 bases separated the two germline ends. The CDR3 is 14 residues long.

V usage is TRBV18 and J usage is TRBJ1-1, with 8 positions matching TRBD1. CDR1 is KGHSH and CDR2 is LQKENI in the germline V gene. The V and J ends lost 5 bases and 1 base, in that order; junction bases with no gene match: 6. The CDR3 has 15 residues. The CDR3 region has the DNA TGTGCCAGCTCATCGTCCGGGACAGGGAACACTGAAGCTTTCTTT. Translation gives CASSSSGTGNTEAFF.

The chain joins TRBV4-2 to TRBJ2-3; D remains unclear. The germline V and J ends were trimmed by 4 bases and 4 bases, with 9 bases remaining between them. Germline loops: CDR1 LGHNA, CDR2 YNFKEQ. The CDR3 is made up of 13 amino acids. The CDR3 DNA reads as TGTGCCAGCAGCCGCTCCGAGCCAGATACGCAGTATTTT. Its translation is CASSRSEPDTQYF.

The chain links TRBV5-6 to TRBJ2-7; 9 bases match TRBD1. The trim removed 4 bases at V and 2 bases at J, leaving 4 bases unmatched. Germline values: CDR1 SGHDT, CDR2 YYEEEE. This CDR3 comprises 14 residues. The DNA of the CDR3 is TGTGCCAGCAGCGTAGGGACAGGGCCCTACGAGCAGTACTTC. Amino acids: CASSVGTGPYEQYF. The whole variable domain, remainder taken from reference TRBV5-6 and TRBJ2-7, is DAGVTQSPTHLIKTRGQQVTLRCSPKSGHDTVSWYQQALGQGPQFIFQYYEEEERQRGNFPDRFSGHQFPNYSSELNVNALLLGDSALYLCASSVGTGPYEQYFGPGTRLTVT.

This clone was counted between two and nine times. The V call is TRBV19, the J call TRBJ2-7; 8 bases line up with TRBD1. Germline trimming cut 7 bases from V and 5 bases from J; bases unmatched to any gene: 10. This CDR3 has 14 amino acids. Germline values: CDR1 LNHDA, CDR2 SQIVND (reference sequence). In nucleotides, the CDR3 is TGTGCCAGTATCGGACAGGGAGAGACGAACGAGCAGTACTTC. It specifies CASIGQGETNEQYF.

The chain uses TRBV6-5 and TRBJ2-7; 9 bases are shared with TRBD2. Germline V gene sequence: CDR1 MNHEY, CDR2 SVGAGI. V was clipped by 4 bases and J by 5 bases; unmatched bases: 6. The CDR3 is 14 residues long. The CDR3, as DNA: TGTGCCAGCAGTTCCCCGGGACTAGCAAACGAGCAGTACTTC. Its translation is CASSSPGLANEQYF.

The CDR3 bases are TGCAGCGTTGCCACAGCGGGAGTGGAGGACGAGCAGTACTTC. Amino acids: CSVATAGVEDEQYF. This sequence joins TRBV29-1 and TRBJ2-7; 8 bases map to TRBD2. Germline loops: CDR1 SQVTM, CDR2 ANQGSEA. V trimming: 4 bases; J trimming: 5 bases; junction bases outside the gene matches: 10. The CDR3 has 14 residues.

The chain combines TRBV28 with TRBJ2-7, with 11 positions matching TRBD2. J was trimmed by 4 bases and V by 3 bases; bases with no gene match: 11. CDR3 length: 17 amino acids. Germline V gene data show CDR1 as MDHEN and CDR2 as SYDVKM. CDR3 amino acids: CASSFSGRALLGYEQYF. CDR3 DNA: TGTGCCAGCAGTTTTAGCGGGAGGGCCCTCCTAGGATACGAGCAGTACTTC. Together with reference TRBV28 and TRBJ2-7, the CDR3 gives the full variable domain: DVKVTQSSRYLVKRTGEKVFLECVQDMDHENMFWYRQDPGLGLRLIYFSYDVKMKEKGDIPEGYSVSREKKERFSLILESASTNQTSMYLCASSFSGRALLGYEQYFGPGTRLTVT.

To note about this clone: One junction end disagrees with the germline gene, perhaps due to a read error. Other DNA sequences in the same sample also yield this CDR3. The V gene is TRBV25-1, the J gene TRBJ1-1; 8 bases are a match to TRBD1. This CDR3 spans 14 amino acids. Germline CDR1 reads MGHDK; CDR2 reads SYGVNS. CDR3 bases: TGTGCAAGCAGTGGATCAGGGGGCCGGACTGAAGCTTTCTTT. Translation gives CASSGSGGRTEAFF.

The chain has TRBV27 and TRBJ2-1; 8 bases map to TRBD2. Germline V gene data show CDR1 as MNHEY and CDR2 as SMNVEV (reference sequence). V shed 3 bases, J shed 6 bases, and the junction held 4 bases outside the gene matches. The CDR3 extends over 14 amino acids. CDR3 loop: CASSFAAGANEQFF. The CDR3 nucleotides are TGTGCCAGCAGTTTTGCAGCGGGGGCCAATGAGCAGTTCTTC.

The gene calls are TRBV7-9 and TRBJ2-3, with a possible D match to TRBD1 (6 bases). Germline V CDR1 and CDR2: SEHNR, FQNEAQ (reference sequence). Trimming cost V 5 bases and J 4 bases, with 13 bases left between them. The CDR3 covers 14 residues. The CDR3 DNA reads TGTGCCAGCAGCACAGGGTCCCAGTCAGATACGCAGTATTTT. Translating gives CASSTGSQSDTQYF. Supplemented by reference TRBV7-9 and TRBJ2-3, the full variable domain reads DTGVSQNPRHKITKRGQNVTFRCDPISEHNRLYWYRQTLGQGPEFLTYFQNEAQLEKSRLLSDRFSAERPKGSFSTLEIQRTEQGDSAMYLCASSTGSQSDTQYFGPGTRLTVL.

CDR3 loop: CASSQDRVRTAKDYGYTF. DNA of the CDR3: TGCGCCAGCAGCCAAGATCGGGTGCGGACAGCTAAGGACTATGGCTACACCTTC. The V gene is TRBV4-1, the J gene TRBJ1-2; maybe TRBD1 (6 bases). CDR3 size: 18 residues. Germline CDR1 is MGHRA and CDR2 is YSYEKL. Deletions cut 0 bases from V and 3 bases from J, with 20 bases between.

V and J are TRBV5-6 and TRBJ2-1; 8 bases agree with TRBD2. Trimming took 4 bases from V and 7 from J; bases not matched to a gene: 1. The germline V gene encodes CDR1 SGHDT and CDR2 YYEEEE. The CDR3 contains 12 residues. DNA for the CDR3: TGTGCCAGCAGCCGGGGGGGTAATGAGCAGTTCTTC. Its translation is CASSRGGNEQFF.

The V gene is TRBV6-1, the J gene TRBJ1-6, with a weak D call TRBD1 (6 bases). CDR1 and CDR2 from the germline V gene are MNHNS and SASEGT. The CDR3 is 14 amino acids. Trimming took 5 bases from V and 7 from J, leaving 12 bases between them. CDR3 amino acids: CASSRDIKNSPLHF. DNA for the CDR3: TGTGCCAGCAGTAGGGACATAAAGAATTCACCCCTCCACTTT.

CDR3 loop: CASSRQGGDTEAFF. As DNA, the CDR3 is TGCGCCAGCAGCCGACAGGGCGGGGACACTGAAGCTTTCTTT. This chain joins TRBV5-1 and TRBJ1-1; TRBD1 agrees at 7 bases. The germline CDR1 and CDR2 sequences are SGHRS and YFSETQ. After removal of 4 bases from V and 3 bases from J, the junction contained 6 bases not matched to a gene. This CDR3 has 14 amino acids.

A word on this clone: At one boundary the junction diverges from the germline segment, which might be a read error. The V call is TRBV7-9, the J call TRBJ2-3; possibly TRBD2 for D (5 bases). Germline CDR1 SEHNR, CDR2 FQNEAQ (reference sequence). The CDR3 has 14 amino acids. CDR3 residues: CSSSLSGNTDTQYF. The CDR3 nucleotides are TGTTCCAGCAGCTTATCCGGGAACACAGATACGCAGTATTTT.

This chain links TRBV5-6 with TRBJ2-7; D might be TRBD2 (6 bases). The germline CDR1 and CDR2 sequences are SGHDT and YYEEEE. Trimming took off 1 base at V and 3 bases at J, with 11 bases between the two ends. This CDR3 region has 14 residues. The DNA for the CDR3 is TGTGCCAGCAGCTTGTCCGGGGGTGGCTACGAGCAGTACTTC. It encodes CASSLSGGGYEQYF. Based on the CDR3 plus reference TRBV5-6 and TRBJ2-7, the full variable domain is DAGVTQSPTHLIKTRGQQVTLRCSPKSGHDTVSWYQQALGQGPQFIFQYYEEEERQRGNFPDRFSGHQFPNYSSELNVNALLLGDSALYLCASSLSGGGYEQYFGPGTRLTVT.

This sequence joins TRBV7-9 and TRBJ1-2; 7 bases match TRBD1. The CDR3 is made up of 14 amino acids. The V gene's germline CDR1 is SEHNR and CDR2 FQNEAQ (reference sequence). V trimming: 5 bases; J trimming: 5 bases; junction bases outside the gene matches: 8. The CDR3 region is CASSRDRAGYGYTF. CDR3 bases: TGTGCCAGCAGCCGTGACAGGGCTGGGTATGGCTACACCTTC. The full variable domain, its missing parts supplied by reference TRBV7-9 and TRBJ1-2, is DTGVSQNPRHKITKRGQNVTFRCDPISEHNRLYWYRQTLGQGPEFLTYFQNEAQLEKSRLLSDRFSAERPKGSFSTLEIQRTEQGDSAMYLCASSRDRAGYGYTFGSGTRLTVV.

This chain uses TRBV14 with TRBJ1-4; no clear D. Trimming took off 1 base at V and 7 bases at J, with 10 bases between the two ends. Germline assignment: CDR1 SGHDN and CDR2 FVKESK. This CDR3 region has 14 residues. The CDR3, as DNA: TGTGCCAGCAGCCAAGGCGTTCCCGGTGAAAAACTGTTTTTT. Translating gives CASSQGVPGEKLFF.

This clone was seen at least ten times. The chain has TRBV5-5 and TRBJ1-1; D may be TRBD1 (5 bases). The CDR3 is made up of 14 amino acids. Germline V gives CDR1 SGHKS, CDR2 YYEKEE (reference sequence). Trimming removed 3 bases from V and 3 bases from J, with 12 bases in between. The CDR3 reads CASSSLWGDTEAFF. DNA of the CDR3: TGTGCCAGCAGCTCCCTTTGGGGGGACACTGAAGCTTTCTTT.